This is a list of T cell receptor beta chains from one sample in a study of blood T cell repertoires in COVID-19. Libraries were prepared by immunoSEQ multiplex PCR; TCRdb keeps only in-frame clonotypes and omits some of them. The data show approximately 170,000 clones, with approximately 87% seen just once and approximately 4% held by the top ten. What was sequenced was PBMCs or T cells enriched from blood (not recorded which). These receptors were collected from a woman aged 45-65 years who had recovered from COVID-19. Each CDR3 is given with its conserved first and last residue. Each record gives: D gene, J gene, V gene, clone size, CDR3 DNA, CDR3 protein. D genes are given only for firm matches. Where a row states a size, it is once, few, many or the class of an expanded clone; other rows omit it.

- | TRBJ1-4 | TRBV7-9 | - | TGTGCCAGCAGCTCCCGGGATGGCCGTGAAAAACTGTTTTTT | CASSSRDGREKLFF
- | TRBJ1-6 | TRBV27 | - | TGTGCCAGTTCACAGGTCGATTCACCCCTCCACTTT | CASSQVDSPLHF
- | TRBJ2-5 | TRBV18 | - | TGTGCCAGCTCACCTTGGCATTTCGAGACCCAGTACTTC | CASSPWHFETQYF
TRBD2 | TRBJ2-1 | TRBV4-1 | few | TGCGCCAGCAGCCAAAGTAGCGGGGGCTACAATGAGCAGTTCTTC | CASSQSSGGYNEQFF
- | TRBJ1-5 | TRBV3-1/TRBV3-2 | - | TGTGCCAGCAGCCAAGAGAAACTGACTAATCAGCCCCAGCATTTT | CASSQEKLTNQPQHF
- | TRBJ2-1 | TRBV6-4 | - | TGTGCCAGCAGTGACTCTTATCGGCAGGTTGGCCATGAGCAGTTCTTC | CASSDSYRQVGHEQFF
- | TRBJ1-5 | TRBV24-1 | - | TGTGCCACCAGTGATCGATGGGCCAATCAGCCCCAGCATTTT | CATSDRWANQPQHF
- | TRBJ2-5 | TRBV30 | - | TGTGCCTGGAGTATCCCGTTCTTACAAGAGACCCAGTACTTC | CAWSIPFLQETQYF
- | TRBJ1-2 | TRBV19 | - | TGTGCCAGTAGCGCCCCAGGGCTCGGCTACACCTTC | CASSAPGLGYTF
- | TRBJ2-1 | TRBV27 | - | TGTGCCAGCATGGCTCCCGGCGGGACGGGCCATGTCTACAATGAGCAGTTCTTC | CASMAPGGTGHVYNEQFF
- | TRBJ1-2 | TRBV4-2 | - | TGTGCCAGCAGCCAAGTTGGTTCTATAGGCTACACCTTC | CASSQVGSIGYTF
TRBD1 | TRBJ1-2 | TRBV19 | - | TGTGCCAGTAGTGCGCGAACCGGGACAGGGACTTGGGGCTACACCTTC | CASSARTGTGTWGYTF
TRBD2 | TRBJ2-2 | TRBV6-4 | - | TGTGCCAGCAGTCGGGAAGGAGGCGGGAGGTCCGGGGAGCTGTTTTTT | CASSREGGGRSGELFF
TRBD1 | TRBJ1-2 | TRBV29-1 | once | TGCAGCGTCCGGGGGTCCGGGACAGGGGTCTATGGCTACACCTTC | CSVRGSGTGVYGYTF
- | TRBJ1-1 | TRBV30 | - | TGTGCCTGGAGTGTAAGAGGGGGCACTGAAGCTTTCTTT | CAWSVRGGTEAFF
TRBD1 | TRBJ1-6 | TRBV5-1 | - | TGCGCCAGCAGGGGCACAGGGGATTCACCCCTCCACTTT | CASRGTGDSPLHF
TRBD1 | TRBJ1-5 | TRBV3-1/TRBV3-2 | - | TGTGCCAGCAGCCTACAGGGGACTTCCCAGCATTTT | CASSLQGTSQHF
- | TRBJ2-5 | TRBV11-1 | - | TGTGCCAGCAGCTTTAGCAGGGACCAAGAGACCCAGTACTTC | CASSFSRDQETQYF
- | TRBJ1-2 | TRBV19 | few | TGTGCCAGTAGTATTCAGGGGCCCTACTATGGCTACACCTTC | CASSIQGPYYGYTF
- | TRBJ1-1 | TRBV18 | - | TGTGCCAGCTCAGCTGAACAGGGTCGTACTGAAGCTTTCTTT | CASSAEQGRTEAFF
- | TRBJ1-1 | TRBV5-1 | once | TGCGCCAGCAGCTTGGCCGTGGGCCCGAACACTGAAGCTTTCTTT | CASSLAVGPNTEAFF
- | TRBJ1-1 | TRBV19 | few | TGTGCCAGTAGTACCACACGACACACCTCAAACACTGAAGCTTTCTTT | CASSTTRHTSNTEAFF
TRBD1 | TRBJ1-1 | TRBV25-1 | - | TGTGCCAGCAGTCGCGGGTATACAGGGGGCACTGAAGCTTTCTTT | CASSRGYTGGTEAFF
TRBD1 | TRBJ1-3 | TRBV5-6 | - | TGTGCCAGCAACACTGGACAGGGAGGAAACACCATATATTTT | CASNTGQGGNTIYF
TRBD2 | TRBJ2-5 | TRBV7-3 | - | TGTGCCAGCAGTCGAGCTAGCGGGGCTTGGGAGACCCAGTACTTC | CASSRASGAWETQYF
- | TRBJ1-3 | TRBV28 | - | TGTGCCAGCAGTTTGGACATTCGCTCTGGAAACACCATATATTTT | CASSLDIRSGNTIYF
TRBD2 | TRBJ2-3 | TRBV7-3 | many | TGTGCCAGCAGCTCGACAACTTTAGCGGGACCCACAGATACGCAGTATTTT | CASSSTTLAGPTDTQYF
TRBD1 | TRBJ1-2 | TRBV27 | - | TGTGCCAGCAGTGTACACAGGGGGCTGGACTATGGCTACACCTTC | CASSVHRGLDYGYTF
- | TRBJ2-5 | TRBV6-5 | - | TGTGCCAGCAGTCCCCCGGGGGAGACCCAGTACTTC | CASSPPGETQYF
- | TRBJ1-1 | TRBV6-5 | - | TGTGTCTCTGGACGGGGCACTGAAGCTTTCTTT | CVSGRGTEAFF
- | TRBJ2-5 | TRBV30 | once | TGTGCCTGGAGTGTAACGGCAGGGAATCGAAACCAGTACTTC | CAWSVTAGNRNQYF
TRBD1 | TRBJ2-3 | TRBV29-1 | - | TGCAGCGTCAGGACAGGGAGCACAGATACGCAGTATTTT | CSVRTGSTDTQYF
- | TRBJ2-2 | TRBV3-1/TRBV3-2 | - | TGTGCCAGCAGCTTCAACCCAGGGCGCGTCGGGGAGCTGTTTTTT | CASSFNPGRVGELFF
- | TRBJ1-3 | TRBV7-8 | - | TGTGCCAGCAGCTTAGAAACAGGGTTTCTCTCTGGAAACACCATATATTTT | CASSLETGFLSGNTIYF
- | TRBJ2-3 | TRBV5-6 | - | TGTGCCAGCAGCTTGTCACTCGGCACAGATACGCAGTATTTT | CASSLSLGTDTQYF
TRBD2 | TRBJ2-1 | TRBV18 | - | TGTGCCAGCTCACTCCGGGACGGACTAGGGGAGGTTGAGCAGTTCTTC | CASSLRDGLGEVEQFF
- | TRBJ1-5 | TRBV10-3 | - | TGTGCCATCAGTGTACAGGAAAATCAGCCCCAGCATTTT | CAISVQENQPQHF
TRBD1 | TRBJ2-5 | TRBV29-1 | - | TGCAGCGTTGACAGGGGGCGAGAGACCCAGTACTTC | CSVDRGRETQYF
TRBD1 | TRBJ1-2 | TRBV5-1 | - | TGCGCCAGCAGCTTGGTTGCAGGGGGGACCCGAGGCTACACCTTC | CASSLVAGGTRGYTF
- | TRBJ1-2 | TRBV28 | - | TGTGCCAGCAGTTTAAGGAGGAACTATGGCTACACCTTC | CASSLRRNYGYTF
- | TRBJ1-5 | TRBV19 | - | TGTGCCAGTATGGGCGGGGGTCATCAGCCCCAGCATTTT | CASMGGGHQPQHF
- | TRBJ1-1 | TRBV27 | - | TGTGCCAGCAGTTTATTAAGGGGGACTGAAGCTTTCTTT | CASSLLRGTEAFF
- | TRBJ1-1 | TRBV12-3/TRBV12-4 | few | TGTGCCAGCACCCTCCGGGGGGACACTGAAGCTTTCTTT | CASTLRGDTEAFF
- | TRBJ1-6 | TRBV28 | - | TGTGCCAGCAGTTCCCCCGGGGGGGATCATTCACCCCTCCACTTT | CASSSPGGDHSPLHF
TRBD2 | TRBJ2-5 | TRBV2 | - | TGTGCCAGCAGAGGACTAGCGGGAGGGCGGAGGCAAGAGACCCAGTACTTC | CASRGLAGGRRQETQYF
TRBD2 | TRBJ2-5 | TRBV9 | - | TGTGCCAGCGCGGCGCTGGGACTAGCGGGATTGGCAGAGACCCAGTACTTC | CASAALGLAGLAETQYF
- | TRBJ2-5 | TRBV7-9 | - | TGTGCCAGCAGCTTACTTTCGGGGACCCAGTACTTC | CASSLLSGTQYF
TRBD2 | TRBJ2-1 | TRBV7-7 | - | TGTGCCAGCAGCTTATATGTTCGCGGGGGGAGGAATGAGCAGTTCTTC | CASSLYVRGGRNEQFF
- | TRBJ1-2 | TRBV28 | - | TGTGCCAGCAGTACTGGGTGGGGCAGCCCAAACTATGGCTACACCTTC | CASSTGWGSPNYGYTF
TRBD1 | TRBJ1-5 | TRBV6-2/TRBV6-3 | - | TGTGCCAGCAGCCCGGGACAGGGTGGTGAGCCCCAGCATTTT | CASSPGQGGEPQHF
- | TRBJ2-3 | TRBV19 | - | TGTGCCAGTGCAAGGGACACGGCTAGCACAGATACGCAGTATTTT | CASARDTASTDTQYF
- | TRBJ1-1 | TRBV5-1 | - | TGCGCCAGCAGCCCCGGATTCGGGGGGGTGAACACTGAAGCTTTCTTT | CASSPGFGGVNTEAFF
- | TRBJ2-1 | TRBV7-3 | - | TGTGCCAGCAGCGAGGACAGAAGCTCCTACAATGAGCAGTTCTTC | CASSEDRSSYNEQFF
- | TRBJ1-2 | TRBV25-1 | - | TGTGCCAGCAGTGAATATAGAAAGACGACGCGAGGAGGCTACACCTTC | CASSEYRKTTRGGYTF